This passage covers 14 T cell receptor beta chains from one sample sequenced in a study of blood T cell repertoires in COVID-19. Assay used: immunoSEQ multiplex PCR; TCRdb lists only in-frame clones, some missing. The table has over 90,000 clones, around 80% seen once; the top ten hold over 7.5%. Sample: peripheral blood. Receptors originate from a man aged 55 to 70 with active or convalescent COVID-19.

The chain recombines TRBV7-3 with TRBJ1-1, with a possible D match to TRBD1 (5 bases). Germline lookup yields CDR1 SGHTA and CDR2 FQGTGA. This CDR3 region has 13 residues. Trimming cost V 5 bases and J 0 bases, with 7 bases left between them. CDR3 protein: CASSQDMNTEAFF. In nucleotides, the CDR3 is TGTGCCAGCAGCCAGGACATGAACACTGAAGCTTTCTTT.

V and J are TRBV5-1 and TRBJ1-2; TRBD1 matches 9 bases. CDR1 and CDR2 from the germline V gene are SGHRS and YFSETQ. J lost 6 bases, V lost 4 bases, and 7 bases had no gene match. This CDR3 has 14 residues. The CDR3 loop reads CASSQTGTGNGYTF. CDR3 bases: TGCGCCAGCAGCCAGACCGGGACAGGGAATGGCTACACCTTC.

V gene TRBV4-2 combines with J gene TRBJ1-3; TRBD1 matches at 9 bases. The trim removed 3 bases at V and 4 bases at J, leaving 10 bases unmatched. From germline, CDR1 is LGHNA and CDR2 YNFKEQ. CDR3 size: 17 residues. The CDR3 bases are TGTGCCAGCAGCCATGCAAGGGGACAGGGTGGAGGAAACACCATATATTTT. This encodes CASSHARGQGGGNTIYF.

The chain links TRBV2 to TRBJ2-3; TRBD1 might be the D (7 bases). V lost 1 base and J lost 6, with 14 bases in between. CDR3 length: 15 amino acids. CDR1 and CDR2 from the germline V gene are SNHLY and FYNNEI. For the CDR3, the DNA is TGTGCCAGCAGTGAAGAGGGGCAGGGGGGCGATACGCAGTATTTT. Translating gives CASSEEGQGGDTQYF.

The chain employs TRBV7-9 and TRBJ2-7, with 9 bases that match TRBD2. With V trimmed by 4 bases and J by 6 bases, 7 bases remained unmatched. Per the germline V gene, CDR1 is SEHNR and CDR2 is FQNEAQ (reference sequence). CDR3 length: 14 residues. CDR3 protein: CASSSLAGDGEQYF. The DNA of the CDR3 is TGTGCCAGCAGCTCCTTAGCGGGAGATGGCGAGCAGTACTTC.

This clone was seen a handful of times. The chain employs TRBV5-8 and TRBJ1-1, with TRBD1 matching 7 bases. CDR1 and CDR2 (germline): SGHTS, YDEGEE. This CDR3 contains 14 residues. After removal of 4 bases from V and 0 bases from J, the junction contained 3 bases not matched to a gene. CDR3 in amino acids: CASSHGQVNTEAFF. The CDR3 region has the DNA TGTGCCAGCAGCCACGGACAGGTGAACACTGAAGCTTTCTTT.

The table lists this clone with a few counts. J is TRBJ1-1 and V is TRBV13; 9 bases fit TRBD1. CDR3 length: 14 residues. The V segment lost 6 bases and the J segment 2 bases; nucleotides outside the gene matches: 4. Looked up from germline, CDR1 is PRHDT and CDR2 is FYEKMQ (reference sequence). The DNA for the CDR3 is TGTGCCAGCAGGGGGGACAGGGTCAACACTGAAGCTTTCTTT. Its translation is CASRGDRVNTEAFF. The full variable domain, in which reference TRBV13 and TRBJ1-1 provide the parts outside the CDR3, is AAGVIQSPRHLIKEKRETATLKCYPIPRHDTVYWYQQGPGQDPQFLISFYEKMQSDKGSIPDRFSAQQFSDYHSELNMSSLELGDSALYFCASRGDRVNTEAFFGQGTRLTVV.

The chain couples TRBV10-2 to TRBJ2-2; possibly TRBD2 for D (6 bases). V was shortened by 8 bases and J by 2 bases, with 12 bases between the two germline ends. The CDR3 contains 14 residues. The germline gives CDR1 WSHSY, CDR2 SAAADI. CDR3 in amino acids: CASYGGTNTGELFF. CDR3 bases: TGCGCCAGCTATGGGGGGACTAACACCGGGGAGCTGTTTTTT.

The genes are TRBV7-8 and TRBJ2-6; 8 nucleotides align to TRBD1. The trim removed 3 bases at V and 0 bases at J, leaving 7 bases unmatched. This CDR3 is 18 amino acids long. Germline CDR1 is SGHVS and CDR2 is FQNEAQ. DNA of the CDR3: TGTGCCAGCAGCTTGCCGGGACAGGAGGTCTCTGGGGCCAACGTCCTGACTTTC. Encoded protein: CASSLPGQEVSGANVLTF.

The chain employs TRBV5-8 and TRBJ2-1; 14 bases agree with TRBD2. V dropped 1 base and J dropped 2; count of bases not matched to a gene: 11. CDR3 length equals 20 residues. Per the germline V gene, CDR1 is SGHTS and CDR2 is YDEGEE. This CDR3 reads CASSLPRLAGGRGPYNEQFF. In DNA form, the CDR3 reads TGTGCCAGCAGCTTGCCCCGACTAGCGGGAGGGAGAGGCCCCTACAATGAGCAGTTCTTC.

This chain connects TRBV10-2 to TRBJ2-1, with 15 bases fitting TRBD2. J lost 5 bases, V lost 7 bases, and 12 bases had no gene match. Germline CDR1 is WSHSY and CDR2 is SAAADI. The CDR3 has 18 residues. This chain's CDR3 is CASKGTSGRLRANNEQFF. The CDR3 coding sequence is TGCGCCAGCAAAGGGACTAGCGGGAGGCTAAGGGCTAACAATGAGCAGTTCTTC.

The V and J genes are TRBV5-1 and TRBJ2-7; 7 nucleotides align to TRBD1. The junction had 8 bases not matched to a gene; V was cut back by 4 bases and J by 1 base. The length of the CDR3 is 15 residues. CDR1 and CDR2 from the germline V gene are SGHRS and YFSETQ. For the CDR3, the DNA is TGCGCCAGCAGCCTGGGACAGACCCAATCCTACGAGCAGTACTTC. Protein sequence: CASSLGQTQSYEQYF.

The CDR3 bases are TGTGCCAGTAGTAAGAACTCCGGGACAGGCTTCGAGCAGTACTTC. The encoded protein is CASSKNSGTGFEQYF. This chain connects TRBV19 to TRBJ2-7; TRBD1 matches at 8 bases. This CDR3 has 15 amino acids. V was pared by 4 bases and J by 6 bases, with 11 bases of the junction left unmatched. The germline CDR1 and CDR2 sequences are LNHDA and SQIVND (reference sequence). Filled out from reference TRBV19 and TRBJ2-7, the complete variable domain reads DGGITQSPKYLFRKEGQNVTLSCEQNLNHDAMYWYRQDPGQGLRLIYYSQIVNDFQKGDIAEGYSVSREKKESFPLTVTSAQKNPTAFYLCASSKNSGTGFEQYFGPGTRLTVT.

J is TRBJ1-1 and V is TRBV20-1; D remains ambiguous. Germline-derived CDR1 and CDR2 are DFQATT and SNEGSKA (reference sequence). V gave up 5 bases and J gave up 5 bases, with 9 bases separating them. The CDR3 spans 11 residues. The CDR3: CSAPRGTEAFF. CDR3 coding DNA: TGCAGTGCTCCACGGGGTACTGAAGCTTTCTTT.